These 10 T cell receptor beta chains were all obtained from the same sample, sequenced in a study of Ad26.COV2.S vaccination and SARS-CoV-2 variants. TCRdb's copy holds only in-frame clones and misses some; the assay was immunoSEQ multiplex PCR. The table includes approximately 400,000 clones, 83% detected once. Documented treatment: around 19 received Ad26.COV2.S at low or high dose, single or two shots; about 5 received placebo; per-sample allocation not given. At day 63 after the first vaccine or placebo injection, samples were drawn. The sequenced sample was peripheral blood, obtained in a trial of Ad26.COV2.S vaccine versus placebo. The receptors here all came from a person between 18 and 65 years old who received the Ad26.COV2.S COVID-19 vaccine or a placebo.

The V call is TRBV12-5, the J call TRBJ1-1; D is unclear. Per germline, CDR1 LGHNT and CDR2 FRNRAP. The V gene lost 6 bases and the J gene lost 0 bases, with 11 bases spanning the gap. The CDR3 is 14 residues long. CDR3 in DNA: TGTGCTAGTGGCCTTGGAGCAATGAACACTGAAGCTTTCTTT. This translates into CASGLGAMNTEAFF. Looking up the rest from reference TRBV12-5 and TRBJ1-1 gives the full variable domain: DARVTQTPRHKVTEMGQEVTMRCQPILGHNTVFWYRQTMMQGLELLAYFRNRAPLDDSGMPKDRFSAEMPDATLATLKIQPSEPRDSAVYFCASGLGAMNTEAFFGQGTRLTVV.

The chain carries TRBV2 and TRBJ2-1; perhaps TRBD1 as D (6 bases). With 5 bases removed from V and 10 bases from J, the gap between germline ends came to 15 bases. Germline V gene sequence: CDR1 SNHLY, CDR2 FYNNEI. The CDR3 sequence is 13 residues long. CDR3: CASSPDRIGEQFF. Written as DNA, the CDR3 is TGTGCCAGCAGTCCCGACAGGATCGGGGAGCAGTTCTTC.

The chain recombines TRBV7-8 with TRBJ2-5; unclear D gene. Looked up from germline, CDR1 is SGHVS and CDR2 is FQNEAQ. Trimming left V 11 bases short and J 0 bases short, with 10 bases between. The CDR3 covers 12 residues. The CDR3: CASTRYQETQYF. Written as DNA, the CDR3 is TGTGCCTCTACTCGGTACCAAGAGACCCAGTACTTC. Looking up the rest from reference TRBV7-8 and TRBJ2-5 gives the full variable domain: GAGVSQSPRYKVAKRGQDVALRCDPISGHVSLFWYQQALGQGPEFLTYFQNEAQLDKSGLPSDRFFAERPEGSVSTLKIQRTQQEDSAVYLCASTRYQETQYFGPGTRLLVL.

The rearrangement joins TRBV6-5 to TRBJ2-3; D gene ambiguous. The germline V and J ends were trimmed by 3 bases and 0 bases, with 7 bases remaining between them. The CDR3 covers 14 residues. The germline CDR1 and CDR2 sequences are MNHEY and SVGAGI. The CDR3 loop is CASSYTRSTDTQYF. Written as DNA, the CDR3 is TGTGCCAGCAGTTATACTCGAAGCACAGATACGCAGTATTTT.

This clone has only a few counts. V gene TRBV7-9 combines with J gene TRBJ1-3; the match to TRBD1 covers 7 bases. The V gene end was trimmed by 4 bases and the J gene end by 0 bases; junction bases not matched to a gene: 6. CDR3 length equals 16 residues. Germline lookup yields CDR1 SEHNR and CDR2 FQNEAQ (reference sequence). CDR3 DNA: TGTGCCAGCAGCTCGGGACAGTTTTCCTCTGGAAACACCATATATTTT. Protein sequence: CASSSGQFSSGNTIYF.

This clone was recorded a few times. V and J are TRBV5-4 and TRBJ1-1; 10 bases align to TRBD1. With 3 bases clipped from V and 5 bases from J, the junction kept 7 bases outside the gene matches. The length of the CDR3 is 15 residues. Germline V CDR1 and CDR2: SGHNT, YYREEE (reference sequence). This CDR3 reads CASSWAGTGVTEAFF. CDR3 nucleotides: TGTGCCAGCAGCTGGGCCGGGACAGGGGTAACTGAAGCTTTCTTT.

The chain links TRBV18 to TRBJ2-5; D tentatively fits TRBD1 or TRBD2 (6 bases each). Germline V CDR1 and CDR2: KGHSH, LQKENI. The CDR3 covers 15 residues. Trimming pared 0 bases from V and 4 bases from J, leaving 12 bases between. The CDR3 region is CASSPPGQAGETQYF. The DNA for the CDR3 is TGTGCCAGCTCACCACCGGGACAAGCGGGAGAGACCCAGTACTTC.

As concerns this clone: At one end, the junction sequence differs from germline, possibly due to a read error. The chain employs TRBV3-1 (or the pseudogene TRBV3-2) and TRBJ2-3; D is possibly TRBD2 (6 bases). The CDR3 spans 17 residues. Germline V gene data show CDR1 as LGHDT and CDR2 as YNNKEL (reference sequence). CDR3 protein: CASRQAGINRGTDTQYF. The DNA for the CDR3 is TGTGCCAGCCGCCAAGCGGGCATAAATAGGGGTACAGATACGCAGTATTTT.

This rearrangement joins TRBV30 to TRBJ2-7; 9 nucleotides match TRBD2. Trimming took 4 bases from V and 4 from J; bases not matched to a gene: 11. The CDR3 is 15 residues long. Germline V lookup: CDR1 GTSNPN, CDR2 SVGIG (reference sequence). The CDR3: CAWKGVPAGGYEQYF. CDR3 DNA sequence: TGTGCCTGGAAGGGCGTCCCGGCGGGGGGGTACGAGCAGTACTTC.

The rearrangement joins TRBV19 to TRBJ1-2; TRBD1 agrees at 9 bases. The CDR3 has 15 amino acids. V shed 10 bases, J shed 2 bases, and the junction held 11 bases outside the gene matches. In germline, CDR1 is LNHDA, CDR2 SQIVND (reference sequence). The CDR3 protein is CATYQPGQGNYGYTF. In nucleotides, the CDR3 is TGTGCCACTTACCAGCCGGGACAGGGAAACTATGGCTACACCTTC.